This T cell receptor (beta chain) was found in a study of cytomegalovirus exposure and HLA in healthy donors. Points from the study as a whole: Compared with the approximately 700-donor mean, an Asian-associated ancestry cluster reportedly had fewer N-insertions, according to a later analysis. DRB1 showed the most TCR associations and HLA-C the fewest in a later analysis, as rates varied by HLA locus. In a later analysis, several top co-occurrence clusters appeared linked to parvovirus B19, influenza, CMV and Epstein-Barr virus.

It was with 60 Vbeta and 13 Jbeta primers that the PCR ran. Libraries were prepared by immunoSEQ multiplex PCR; TCRdb keeps only in-frame clonotypes and omits some of them. The data contain approximately 100,000 clones, around two thirds of them singletons. The CDR3 loop spans 14 amino acids. Trimming removed 0 bases from V and 1 base from J, with 4 bases in between. Germline CDR1 is SGHRS and CDR2 is YFSETQ. Regarding this clone: Its antigen is not known.

The V gene is TRBV5-1, the J gene TRBJ2-2; no firm D call. The sequencing input was PBMCs. This TCR was recovered from a middle-aged man in good health and CMV-seropositive. The CDR3 loop reads CASSLAGNTGELFF. In DNA, the CDR3 is TGCGCCAGCAGCTTGGCCGGGAACACCGGGGAGCTGTTTTTT.